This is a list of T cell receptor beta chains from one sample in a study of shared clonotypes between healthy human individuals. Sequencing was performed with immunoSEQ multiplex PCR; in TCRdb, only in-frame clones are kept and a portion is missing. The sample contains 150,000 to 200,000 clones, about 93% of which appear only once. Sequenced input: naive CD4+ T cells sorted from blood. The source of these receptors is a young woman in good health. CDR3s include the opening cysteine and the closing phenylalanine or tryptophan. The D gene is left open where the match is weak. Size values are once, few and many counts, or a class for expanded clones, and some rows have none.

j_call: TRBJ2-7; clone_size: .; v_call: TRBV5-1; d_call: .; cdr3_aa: CASSLGEYEQYF; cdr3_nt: TGCGCCAGCAGCTTGGGGGAGTACGAGCAGTACTTC
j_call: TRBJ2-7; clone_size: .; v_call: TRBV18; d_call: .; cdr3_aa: CASSAGQHSYEQYF; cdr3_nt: TGTGCCAGCTCAGCTGGACAGCACTCCTACGAGCAGTACTTC
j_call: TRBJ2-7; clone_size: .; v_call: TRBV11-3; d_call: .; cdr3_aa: CASSSRDKNYEQYF; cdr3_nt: TGTGCCAGCAGCTCCCGGGACAAAAACTACGAGCAGTACTTC
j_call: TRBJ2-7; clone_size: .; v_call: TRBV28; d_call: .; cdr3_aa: CASSNPAPGAHEQYF; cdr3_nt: TGTGCCAGCAGTAATCCCGCCCCTGGGGCCCACGAGCAGTACTTC
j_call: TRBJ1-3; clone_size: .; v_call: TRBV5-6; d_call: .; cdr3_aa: CASSSATGPGNTIYF; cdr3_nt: TGTGCCAGCAGCTCGGCAACAGGGCCTGGAAACACCATATATTTT
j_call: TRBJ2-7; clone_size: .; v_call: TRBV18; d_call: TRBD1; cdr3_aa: CASSRGQGFEQYF; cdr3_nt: TGTGCCAGCTCACGTGGACAGGGGTTCGAGCAGTACTTC
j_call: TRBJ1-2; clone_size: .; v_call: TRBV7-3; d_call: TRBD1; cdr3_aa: CASSPGTGGYTF; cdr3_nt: TGTGCCAGTTCACCCGGGACAGGTGGCTACACCTTC
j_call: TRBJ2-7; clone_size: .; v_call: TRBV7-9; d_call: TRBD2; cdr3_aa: CATGTSGSASYEQYF; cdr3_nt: TGTGCCACCGGGACTAGCGGGAGCGCTAGCTACGAGCAGTACTTC
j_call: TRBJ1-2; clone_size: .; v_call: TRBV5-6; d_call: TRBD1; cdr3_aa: CASSLVRTGYGYTF; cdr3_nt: TGTGCCAGCAGCTTGGTGAGGACAGGCTATGGCTACACCTTC
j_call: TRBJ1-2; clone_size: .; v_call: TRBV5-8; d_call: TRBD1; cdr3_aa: CASSLGQGPYGYTF; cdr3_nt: TGTGCCAGCAGCTTGGGACAGGGGCCATATGGCTACACCTTC
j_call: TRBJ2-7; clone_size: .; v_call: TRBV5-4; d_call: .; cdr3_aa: CASSSGLRNYEQYF; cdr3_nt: TGTGCCAGCAGCTCTGGACTGCGGAACTACGAGCAGTACTTC
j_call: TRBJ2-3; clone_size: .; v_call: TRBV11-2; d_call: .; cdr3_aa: CASSLDGVGLQGDTQYF; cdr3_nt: TGTGCCAGCAGCTTAGACGGCGTCGGACTTCAGGGAGATACGCAGTATTTT
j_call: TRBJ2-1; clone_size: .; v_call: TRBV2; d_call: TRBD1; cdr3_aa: CASSNTPGTGPQFF; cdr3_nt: TGTGCCAGCAGTAACACCCCCGGGACAGGGCCGCAGTTCTTC
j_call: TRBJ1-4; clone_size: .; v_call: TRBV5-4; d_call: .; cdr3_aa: CASSSQGDGEKLFF; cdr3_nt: TGTGCCAGCAGCTCCCAAGGGGATGGTGAAAAACTGTTTTTT
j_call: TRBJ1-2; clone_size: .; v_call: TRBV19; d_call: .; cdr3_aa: CASSPRTNGYTF; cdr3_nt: TGTGCCAGTAGTCCCAGGACAAATGGCTACACCTTC
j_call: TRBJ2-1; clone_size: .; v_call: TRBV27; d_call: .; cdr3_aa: CASSLFFYNEQFF; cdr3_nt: TGTGCCAGCAGTTTATTCTTCTACAATGAGCAGTTCTTC
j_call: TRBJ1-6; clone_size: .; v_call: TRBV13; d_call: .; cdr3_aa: CASSGTGLSPLHF; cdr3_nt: TGTGCCAGCAGCGGTACAGGGCTTTCACCCCTCCACTTT
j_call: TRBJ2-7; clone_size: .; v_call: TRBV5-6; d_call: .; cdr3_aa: CASSFWGHGDEQYF; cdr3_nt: TGTGCCAGCAGCTTTTGGGGCCACGGCGACGAGCAGTACTTC
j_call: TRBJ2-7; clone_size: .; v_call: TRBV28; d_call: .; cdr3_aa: CASSFNSGNSYEQYF; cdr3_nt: TGTGCCAGCAGCTTCAACTCAGGGAACTCCTACGAGCAGTACTTC
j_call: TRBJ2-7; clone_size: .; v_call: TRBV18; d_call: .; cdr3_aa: CASSPGQPSYEQYF; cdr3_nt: TGTGCCAGCTCACCCGGCCAACCCTCCTACGAGCAGTACTTC
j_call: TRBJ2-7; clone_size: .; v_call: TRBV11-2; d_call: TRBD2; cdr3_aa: CASSLGQGKSSGSHYEQYF; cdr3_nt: TGTGCCAGCAGCTTAGGGCAGGGGAAGAGTAGCGGGAGCCACTACGAGCAGTACTTC
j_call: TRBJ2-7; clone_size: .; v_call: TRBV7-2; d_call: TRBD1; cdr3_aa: CASSRGQATYEQYF; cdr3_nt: TGTGCCAGCAGCAGAGGACAGGCAACCTACGAGCAGTACTTC
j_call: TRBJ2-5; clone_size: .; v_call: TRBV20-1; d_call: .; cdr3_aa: CSASQRETQYF; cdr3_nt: TGCAGTGCTAGCCAGCGAGAGACCCAGTACTTC
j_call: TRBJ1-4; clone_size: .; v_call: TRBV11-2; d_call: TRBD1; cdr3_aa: CASSLRSMVDRATEKLFF; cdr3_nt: TGTGCCAGCAGCCTGAGGTCGATGGTGGACAGGGCGACTGAAAAACTGTTTTTT
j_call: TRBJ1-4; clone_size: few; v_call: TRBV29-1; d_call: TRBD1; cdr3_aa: CSVTRTGDEKLFF; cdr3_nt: TGCAGCGTTACCCGGACAGGCGATGAAAAACTGTTTTTT
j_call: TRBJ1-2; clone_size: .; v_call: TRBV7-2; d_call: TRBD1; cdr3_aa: CASSTRQGRNYGYTF; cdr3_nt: TGTGCCAGCAGCACCCGACAGGGAAGGAACTATGGCTACACCTTC
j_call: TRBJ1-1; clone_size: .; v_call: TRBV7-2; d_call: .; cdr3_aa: CASSLGSGTTEAFF; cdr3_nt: TGTGCCAGCAGCTTAGGGTCGGGGACCACTGAAGCTTTCTTT
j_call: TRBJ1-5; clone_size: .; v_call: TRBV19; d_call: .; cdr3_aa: CASSIGEGQPQHF; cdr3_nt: TGTGCCAGTAGTATCGGGGAGGGACAGCCCCAGCATTTT